This passage covers 10 T cell receptor beta chains from one sample sequenced in a study of blood T cell repertoires in COVID-19. The protocol was immunoSEQ multiplex PCR, while the TCRdb copy is restricted to in-frame clones and leaves out a portion. The repertoire holds over 150,000 clones, with 65% to 85% as singletons. The sample was peripheral blood. Receptor source: a middle-aged woman with COVID-19, enrolled during active disease.

This clone occurred once. The rearrangement links TRBV12-3 or TRBV12-4 to TRBJ1-6, with D maybe TRBD1 (5 bases). This CDR3 comprises 13 residues. The ends were cut back, 7 bases at V and 10 bases at J, with 14 bases in the middle. The CDR3 nucleotides are TGTGCCAGCACCCGTGACGGGGGGTCACCCCTCCACTTT. Its protein is CASTRDGGSPLHF.

J is TRBJ2-2 and V is TRBV19, with TRBD1 identical over 12 bases. The CDR3 is made up of 17 amino acids. Germline CDR1 reads LNHDA; CDR2 reads SQIVND (reference sequence). V lost 3 bases and J lost 2; bases outside the gene matches: 4. CDR3 residues: CASSMSGQGANTGELFF. CDR3 nucleotides: TGTGCCAGTAGTATGTCGGGACAGGGGGCAAACACCGGGGAGCTGTTTTTT.

The V and J genes are TRBV2 and TRBJ2-6; D remains ambiguous. The CDR3 is 13 amino acids. The germline V gene encodes CDR1 SNHLY and CDR2 FYNNEI. The ends were cut back, 8 bases at V and 1 base at J, with 6 bases in the middle. The CDR3 loop reads CASRLSGANVLTF. The CDR3 nucleotides read TGTGCCAGCCGGTTGTCTGGGGCCAACGTCCTGACTTTC.

The chain links TRBV19 to TRBJ1-4, with D perhaps matching TRBD1 (6 bases). The length of the CDR3 is 15 residues. Looked up from germline, CDR1 is LNHDA and CDR2 is SQIVND (reference sequence). The V gene lost 5 bases and the J gene lost 6 bases, with 16 bases spanning the gap. The CDR3 loop reads CASSHTGPMYEKLFF. CDR3 bases: TGTGCCAGTAGTCACACAGGGCCAATGTATGAAAAACTGTTTTTT. Full variable domain (remainder filled in from reference TRBV19 and TRBJ1-4): DGGITQSPKYLFRKEGQNVTLSCEQNLNHDAMYWYRQDPGQGLRLIYYSQIVNDFQKGDIAEGYSVSREKKESFPLTVTSAQKNPTAFYLCASSHTGPMYEKLFFGSGTQLSVL.

This clone was seen a handful of times. This rearrangement joins TRBV5-4 to TRBJ2-6; D remains ambiguous. The CDR3 extends over 12 amino acids. CDR1 SGHNT and CDR2 YYREEE come from the germline V gene (reference sequence). The V end was cut by 7 bases, the J end by 4 bases, with 6 bases between. The CDR3 sequence: CASPLGANVLTF. The CDR3 DNA sequence: TGTGCCAGCCCTCTCGGGGCCAACGTCCTGACTTTC.

The chain combines TRBV5-1 with TRBJ2-3, with 10 nucleotides matching TRBD2. From germline, CDR1 is SGHRS and CDR2 YFSETQ. The V segment lost 3 bases and the J segment 2 bases; nucleotides outside the gene matches: 6. This CDR3 contains 16 residues. CDR3 in amino acids: CASSSQLAGLTDTQYF. The CDR3 DNA reads as TGCGCCAGCAGCTCCCAACTAGCGGGACTCACAGATACGCAGTATTTT.

The J gene is TRBJ2-1, the V gene TRBV18, with 8 positions matching TRBD2. The CDR3 extends over 16 amino acids. Germline V gene data show CDR1 as KGHSH and CDR2 as LQKENI. V dropped 0 bases and J dropped 6; count of bases not matched to a gene: 7. The CDR3 sequence is CASSPPWVAGPNEQFF. The CDR3 DNA reads as TGTGCCAGCTCACCACCGTGGGTAGCGGGACCCAATGAGCAGTTCTTC.

V and J are TRBV7-9 and TRBJ2-7; TRBD1 matches 7 bases. V was pared by 5 bases and J by 0 bases, with 4 bases of the junction left unmatched. The CDR3 sequence is 14 residues long. The germline V gene encodes CDR1 SEHNR and CDR2 FQNEAQ (reference sequence). CDR3 coding DNA: TGTGCCAGCAGCCCAGGGGGAAGCTCCTACGAGCAGTACTTC. Translating gives CASSPGGSSYEQYF. Looking up the rest from reference TRBV7-9 and TRBJ2-7 gives the full variable domain: DTGVSQNPRHKITKRGQNVTFRCDPISEHNRLYWYRQTLGQGPEFLTYFQNEAQLEKSRLLSDRFSAERPKGSFSTLEIQRTEQGDSAMYLCASSPGGSSYEQYFGPGTRLTVT.

The CDR3 DNA reads as TGTGCCAGCAGCGTTCCTATAGGACAGGACTATGGCTACACCTTC. Encoded protein: CASSVPIGQDYGYTF. The rearrangement joins TRBV9 to TRBJ1-2; 7 bases are shared with TRBD1. The germline gives CDR1 SGDLS, CDR2 YYNGEE. The V and J ends lost 2 bases and 3 bases, in that order; junction bases with no gene match: 7. The CDR3 is 15 amino acids. Full variable domain (missing parts from reference TRBV9 and TRBJ1-2): DSGVTQTPKHLITATGQRVTLRCSPRSGDLSVYWYQQSLDQGLQFLIQYYNGEERAKGNILERFSAQQFPDLHSELNLSSLELGDSALYFCASSVPIGQDYGYTFGSGTRLTVV.

This chain joins TRBV7-9 and TRBJ2-7, with 11 positions matching TRBD2. Per germline, CDR1 SEHNR and CDR2 FQNEAQ (reference sequence). The CDR3 totals 15 residues. The V and J ends lost 5 bases and 4 bases, in that order; junction bases with no gene match: 7. The CDR3 nucleotides are TGTGCCAGCAGCGACACCACTAGCGGGAGTTACGAGCAGTACTTC. Its translation: CASSDTTSGSYEQYF.